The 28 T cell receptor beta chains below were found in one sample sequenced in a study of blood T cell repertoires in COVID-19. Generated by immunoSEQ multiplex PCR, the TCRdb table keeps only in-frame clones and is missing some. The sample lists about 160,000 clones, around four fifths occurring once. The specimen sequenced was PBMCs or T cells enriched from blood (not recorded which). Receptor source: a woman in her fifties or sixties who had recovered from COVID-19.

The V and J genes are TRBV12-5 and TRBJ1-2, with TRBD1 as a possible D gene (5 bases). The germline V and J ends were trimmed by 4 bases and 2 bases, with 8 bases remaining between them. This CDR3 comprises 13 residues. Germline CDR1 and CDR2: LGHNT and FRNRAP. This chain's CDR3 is CASGSDTNYGYTF. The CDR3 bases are TGTGCTAGTGGTTCGGACACCAACTATGGCTACACCTTC.

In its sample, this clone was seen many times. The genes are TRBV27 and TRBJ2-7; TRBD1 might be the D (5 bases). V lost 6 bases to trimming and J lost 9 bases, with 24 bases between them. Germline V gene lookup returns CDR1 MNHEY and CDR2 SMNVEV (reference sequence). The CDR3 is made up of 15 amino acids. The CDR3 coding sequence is TGTGCCAGCAGCCCCCGACAGCCTACCCTGATGGGGCAGTACTTC. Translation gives CASSPRQPTLMGQYF.

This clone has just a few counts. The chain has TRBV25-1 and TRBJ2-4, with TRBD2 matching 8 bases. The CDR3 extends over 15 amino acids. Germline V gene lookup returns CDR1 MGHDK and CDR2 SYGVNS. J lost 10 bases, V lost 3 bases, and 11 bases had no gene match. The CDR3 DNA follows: TGTGCCAGCAGTGATGCTTCGGGACTAGTCTCAATTCAGTACTTC. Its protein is CASSDASGLVSIQYF. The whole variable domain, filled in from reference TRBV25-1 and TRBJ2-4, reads EADIYQTPRYLVIGTGKKITLECSQTMGHDKMYWYQQDPGMELHLIHYSYGVNSTEKGDLSSESTVSRIRTEHFPLTLESARPSHTSQYLCASSDASGLVSIQYFGAGTRLSVL.

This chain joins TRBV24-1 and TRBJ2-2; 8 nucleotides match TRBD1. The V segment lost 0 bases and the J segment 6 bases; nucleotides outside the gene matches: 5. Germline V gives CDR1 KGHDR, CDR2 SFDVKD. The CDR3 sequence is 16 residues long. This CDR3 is CATSDLHGQGPGELFF. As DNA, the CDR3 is TGTGCCACCAGTGATTTGCATGGACAGGGTCCCGGGGAGCTGTTTTTT.

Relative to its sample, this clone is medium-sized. The chain's CDR3 is CASRQRAGPGELFF. The CDR3 coding sequence is TGTGCCAGTAGACAAAGGGCGGGGCCCGGGGAGCTGTTTTTT. The V call is TRBV19, the J call TRBJ2-2, with TRBD2 as a possible D gene (6 bases). V dropped 6 bases and J dropped 6 bases, with 14 bases sitting between them. CDR3 length equals 14 residues. Germline V lookup: CDR1 LNHDA, CDR2 SQIVND (reference sequence).

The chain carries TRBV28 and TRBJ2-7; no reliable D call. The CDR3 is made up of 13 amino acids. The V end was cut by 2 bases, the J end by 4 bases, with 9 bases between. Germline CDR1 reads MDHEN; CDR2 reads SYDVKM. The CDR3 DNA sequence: TGTGCCAGCAGTTTAGCCGGGTTGTACGAGCAGTACTTC. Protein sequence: CASSLAGLYEQYF.

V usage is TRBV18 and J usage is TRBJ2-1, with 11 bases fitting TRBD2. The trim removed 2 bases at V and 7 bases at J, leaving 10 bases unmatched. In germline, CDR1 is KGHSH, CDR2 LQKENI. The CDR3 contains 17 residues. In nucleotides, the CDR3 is TGTGCCAGCTCACCAAACCAACTAGCGGGAGAGGGAAATGAGCAGTTCTTC. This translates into CASSPNQLAGEGNEQFF.

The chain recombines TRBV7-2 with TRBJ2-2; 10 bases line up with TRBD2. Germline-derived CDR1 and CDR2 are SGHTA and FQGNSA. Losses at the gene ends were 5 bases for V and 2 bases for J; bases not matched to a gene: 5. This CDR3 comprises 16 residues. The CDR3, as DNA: TGTGCCAGCAGCAAACTAGCGGGAATTAACACCGGGGAGCTGTTTTTT. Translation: CASSKLAGINTGELFF. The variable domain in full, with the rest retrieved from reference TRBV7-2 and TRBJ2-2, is GAGVSQSPSNKVTEKGKDVELRCDPISGHTALYWYRQSLGQGLEFLIYFQGNSAPDKSGLPSDRFSAERTGGSVSTLTIQRTQQEDSAVYLCASSKLAGINTGELFFGEGSRLTVL.

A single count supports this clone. In nucleotides, the CDR3 is TGTGCCAGCAGCTTGCCGGGTCAGCCCCAGCATTTT. Translating it yields CASSLPGQPQHF. The chain joins TRBV7-9 to TRBJ1-5; no definite D call. Between the trimmed V and J ends, which lost 3 bases and 6 bases, there was a span of 6 bases. CDR3 length: 12 residues. In germline, CDR1 is SEHNR, CDR2 FQNEAQ (reference sequence). Based on the CDR3 plus reference TRBV7-9 and TRBJ1-5, the full variable domain is DTGVSQNPRHKITKRGQNVTFRCDPISEHNRLYWYRQTLGQGPEFLTYFQNEAQLEKSRLLSDRFSAERPKGSFSTLEIQRTEQGDSAMYLCASSLPGQPQHFGDGTRLSIL.

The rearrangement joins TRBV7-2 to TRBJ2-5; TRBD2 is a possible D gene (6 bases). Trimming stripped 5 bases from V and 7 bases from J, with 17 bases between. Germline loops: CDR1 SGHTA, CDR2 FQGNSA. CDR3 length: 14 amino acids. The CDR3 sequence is CASSPGPHGGTQYF. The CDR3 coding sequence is TGTGCCAGCAGCCCCGGGCCCCACGGGGGGACCCAGTACTTC.

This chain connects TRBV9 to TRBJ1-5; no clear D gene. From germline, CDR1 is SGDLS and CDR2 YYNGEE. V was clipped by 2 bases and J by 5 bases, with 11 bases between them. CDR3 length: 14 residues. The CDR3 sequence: CASSVSSSDQPQHF. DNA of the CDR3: TGTGCCAGCAGCGTCTCGAGCTCGGATCAGCCCCAGCATTTT.

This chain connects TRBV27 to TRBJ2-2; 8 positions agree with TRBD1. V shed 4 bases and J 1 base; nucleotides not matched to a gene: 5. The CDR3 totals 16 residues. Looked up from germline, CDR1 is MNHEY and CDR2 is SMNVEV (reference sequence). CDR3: CASSSQGGQNTGELFF. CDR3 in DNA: TGTGCCAGCAGTTCACAGGGGGGACAGAACACCGGGGAGCTGTTTTTT.

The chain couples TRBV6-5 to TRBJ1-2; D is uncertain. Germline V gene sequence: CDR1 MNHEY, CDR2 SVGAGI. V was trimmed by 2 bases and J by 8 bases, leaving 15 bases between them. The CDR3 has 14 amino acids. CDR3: CASSYSGLRGGYTF. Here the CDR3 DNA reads TGTGCCAGCAGTTACAGCGGCCTCCGAGGGGGCTACACCTTC.

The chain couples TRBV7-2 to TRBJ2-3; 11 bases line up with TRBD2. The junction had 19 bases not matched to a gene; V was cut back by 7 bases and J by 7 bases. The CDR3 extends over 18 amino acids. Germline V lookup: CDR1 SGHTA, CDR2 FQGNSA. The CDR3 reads CASTFSGGVPDRAHTQYF. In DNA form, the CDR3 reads TGTGCCAGCACCTTTAGCGGGGGGGTACCTGACAGGGCACATACGCAGTATTTT. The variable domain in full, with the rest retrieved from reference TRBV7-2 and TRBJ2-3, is GAGVSQSPSNKVTEKGKDVELRCDPISGHTALYWYRQSLGQGLEFLIYFQGNSAPDKSGLPSDRFSAERTGGSVSTLTIQRTQQEDSAVYLCASTFSGGVPDRAHTQYFGPGTRLTVL.

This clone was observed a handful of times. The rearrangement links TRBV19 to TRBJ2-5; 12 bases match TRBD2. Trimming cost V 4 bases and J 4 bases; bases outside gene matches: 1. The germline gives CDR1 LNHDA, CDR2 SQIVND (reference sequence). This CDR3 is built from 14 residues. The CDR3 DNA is TGTGCCAGTAGTAGACTAGCGGGAGCAGAGACCCAGTACTTC. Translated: CASSRLAGAETQYF.

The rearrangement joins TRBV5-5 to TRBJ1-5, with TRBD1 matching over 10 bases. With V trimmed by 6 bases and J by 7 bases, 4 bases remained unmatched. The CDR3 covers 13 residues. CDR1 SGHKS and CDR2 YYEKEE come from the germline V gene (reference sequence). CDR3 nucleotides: TGTGCCAGCACTATGGGACAGGGGCAGCCCCAGCATTTT. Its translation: CASTMGQGQPQHF.

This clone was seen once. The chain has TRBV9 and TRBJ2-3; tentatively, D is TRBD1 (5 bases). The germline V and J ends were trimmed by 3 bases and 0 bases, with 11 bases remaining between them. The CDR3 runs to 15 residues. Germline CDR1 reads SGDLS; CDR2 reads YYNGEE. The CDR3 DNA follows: TGTGCCAGCAGCGCACAGGCGGCAAGCACAGATACGCAGTATTTT. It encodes CASSAQAASTDTQYF.

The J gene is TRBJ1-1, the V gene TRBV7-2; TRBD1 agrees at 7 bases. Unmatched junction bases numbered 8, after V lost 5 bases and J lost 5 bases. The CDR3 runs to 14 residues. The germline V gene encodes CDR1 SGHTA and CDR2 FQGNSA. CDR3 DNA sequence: TGTGCCAGCAGCCCGAACCGGGGACAGACTGAAGCTTTCTTT. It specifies CASSPNRGQTEAFF.

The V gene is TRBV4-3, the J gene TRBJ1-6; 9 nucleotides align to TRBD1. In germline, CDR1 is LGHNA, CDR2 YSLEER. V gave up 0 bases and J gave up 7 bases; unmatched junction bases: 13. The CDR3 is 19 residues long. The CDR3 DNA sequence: TGCGCCAGCAGCCAAGATACGGGTACCGGGACAGGGTCCAATTCACCCCTCCACTTT. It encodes CASSQDTGTGTGSNSPLHF.

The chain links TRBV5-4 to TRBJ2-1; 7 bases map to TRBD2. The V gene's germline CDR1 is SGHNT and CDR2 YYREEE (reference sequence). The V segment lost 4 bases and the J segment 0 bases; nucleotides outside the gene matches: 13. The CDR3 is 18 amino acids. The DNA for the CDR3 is TGTGCCAGCAGCGCGGGAGCTACCAAGTACTCCTCCTACAATGAGCAGTTCTTC. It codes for CASSAGATKYSSYNEQFF.

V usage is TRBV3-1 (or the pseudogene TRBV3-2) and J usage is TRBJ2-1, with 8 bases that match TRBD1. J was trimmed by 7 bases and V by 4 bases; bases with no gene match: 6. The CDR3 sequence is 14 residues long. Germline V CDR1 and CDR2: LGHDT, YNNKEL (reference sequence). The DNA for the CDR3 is TGTGCCAGCAGCCCGGGACAGGTACTGAATGAGCAGTTCTTC. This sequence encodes CASSPGQVLNEQFF.

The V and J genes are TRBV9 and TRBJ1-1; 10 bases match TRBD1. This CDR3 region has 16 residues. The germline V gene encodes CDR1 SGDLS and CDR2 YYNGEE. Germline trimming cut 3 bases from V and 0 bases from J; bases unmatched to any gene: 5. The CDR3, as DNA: TGTGCCAGCAGCGCGGGACAGGGGACTATGAACACTGAAGCTTTCTTT. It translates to CASSAGQGTMNTEAFF.

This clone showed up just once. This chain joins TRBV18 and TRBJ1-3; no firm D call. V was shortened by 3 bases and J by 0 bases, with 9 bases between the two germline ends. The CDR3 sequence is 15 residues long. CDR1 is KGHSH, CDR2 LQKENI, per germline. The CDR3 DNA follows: TGTGCCAGCTCACCGTACACAGTCTCTGGAAACACCATATATTTT. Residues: CASSPYTVSGNTIYF.

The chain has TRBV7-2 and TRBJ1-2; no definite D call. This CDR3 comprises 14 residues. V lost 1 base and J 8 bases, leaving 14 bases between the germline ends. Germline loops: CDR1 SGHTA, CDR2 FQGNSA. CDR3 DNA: TGTGCCAGCAGCTTAGATCTTGGGCCCTACGGCTACACCTTC. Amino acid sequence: CASSLDLGPYGYTF.

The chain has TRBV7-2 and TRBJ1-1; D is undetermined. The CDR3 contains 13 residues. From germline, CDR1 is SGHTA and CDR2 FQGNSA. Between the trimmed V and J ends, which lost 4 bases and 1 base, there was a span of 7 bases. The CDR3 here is CASSSYRNTEAFF. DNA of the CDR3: TGTGCCAGCAGCTCGTACAGGAACACTGAAGCTTTCTTT.

CDR3 bases: TGCGCCAGCAGCCACGTTACCCAGGGCGCGTGGGAGCAGTACTTC. Translating gives CASSHVTQGAWEQYF. The J gene is TRBJ2-7, the V gene TRBV4-1, with D maybe TRBD1 (5 bases). The CDR3 has 15 residues. Germline V gene sequence: CDR1 MGHRA, CDR2 YSYEKL. Between the trimmed V and J ends, which lost 3 bases and 7 bases, there was a span of 19 bases.

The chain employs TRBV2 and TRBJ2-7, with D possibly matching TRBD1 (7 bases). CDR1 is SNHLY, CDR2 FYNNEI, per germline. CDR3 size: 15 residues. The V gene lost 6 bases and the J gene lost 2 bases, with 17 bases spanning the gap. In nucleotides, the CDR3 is TGTGCCAGCAGGGGGGGAAGGGGGCCACCCTACGAGCAGTACTTC. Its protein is CASRGGRGPPYEQYF.

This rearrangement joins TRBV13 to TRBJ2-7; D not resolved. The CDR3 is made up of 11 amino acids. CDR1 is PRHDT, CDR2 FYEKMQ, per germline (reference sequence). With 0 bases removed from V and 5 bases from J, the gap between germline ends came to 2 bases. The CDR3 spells CASSLGDEQYF. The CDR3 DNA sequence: TGTGCCAGCAGCTTAGGCGACGAGCAGTACTTC.